The entry below gives a single T cell receptor (beta chain) sequence along with its context. What it binds is unknown. These data belong to a study of shared clonotypes between healthy human individuals. Background on the study: CD4 naive and memory got three plates each, CD8 naive two, CD8 memory one.

V lost 5 bases and J lost 3, with 15 bases in between. This CDR3 has 15 amino acids. Germline CDR1 is SGHVS and CDR2 is FNYEAQ. Data came from immunoSEQ multiplex PCR; TCRdb stores just in-frame clones and leaves some out. The repertoire includes some 2,000,000 clones, approximately 94% of them detected once, and roughly 0.13% sits in the top ten. Whole-study findings and limits: Generation probabilities of non-shared clonotypes were lower (relative to those shared by all four donors). Investigators expected sequencing depth to affect clonotype sharing among donors.

The source material was naive CD4+ T cells sorted from blood. Subset noted: CD45RA+ positively selected. The sequence came from a man younger than 35 in good health. V and J are TRBV7-6 and TRBJ2-3; a possible D gene is TRBD1 (5 bases). In nucleotides, the CDR3 is TGTGCCAGCAGCCCCCCCGGGCAGGGAACAGATACGCAGTATTTT. Its translation is CASSPPGQGTDTQYF.